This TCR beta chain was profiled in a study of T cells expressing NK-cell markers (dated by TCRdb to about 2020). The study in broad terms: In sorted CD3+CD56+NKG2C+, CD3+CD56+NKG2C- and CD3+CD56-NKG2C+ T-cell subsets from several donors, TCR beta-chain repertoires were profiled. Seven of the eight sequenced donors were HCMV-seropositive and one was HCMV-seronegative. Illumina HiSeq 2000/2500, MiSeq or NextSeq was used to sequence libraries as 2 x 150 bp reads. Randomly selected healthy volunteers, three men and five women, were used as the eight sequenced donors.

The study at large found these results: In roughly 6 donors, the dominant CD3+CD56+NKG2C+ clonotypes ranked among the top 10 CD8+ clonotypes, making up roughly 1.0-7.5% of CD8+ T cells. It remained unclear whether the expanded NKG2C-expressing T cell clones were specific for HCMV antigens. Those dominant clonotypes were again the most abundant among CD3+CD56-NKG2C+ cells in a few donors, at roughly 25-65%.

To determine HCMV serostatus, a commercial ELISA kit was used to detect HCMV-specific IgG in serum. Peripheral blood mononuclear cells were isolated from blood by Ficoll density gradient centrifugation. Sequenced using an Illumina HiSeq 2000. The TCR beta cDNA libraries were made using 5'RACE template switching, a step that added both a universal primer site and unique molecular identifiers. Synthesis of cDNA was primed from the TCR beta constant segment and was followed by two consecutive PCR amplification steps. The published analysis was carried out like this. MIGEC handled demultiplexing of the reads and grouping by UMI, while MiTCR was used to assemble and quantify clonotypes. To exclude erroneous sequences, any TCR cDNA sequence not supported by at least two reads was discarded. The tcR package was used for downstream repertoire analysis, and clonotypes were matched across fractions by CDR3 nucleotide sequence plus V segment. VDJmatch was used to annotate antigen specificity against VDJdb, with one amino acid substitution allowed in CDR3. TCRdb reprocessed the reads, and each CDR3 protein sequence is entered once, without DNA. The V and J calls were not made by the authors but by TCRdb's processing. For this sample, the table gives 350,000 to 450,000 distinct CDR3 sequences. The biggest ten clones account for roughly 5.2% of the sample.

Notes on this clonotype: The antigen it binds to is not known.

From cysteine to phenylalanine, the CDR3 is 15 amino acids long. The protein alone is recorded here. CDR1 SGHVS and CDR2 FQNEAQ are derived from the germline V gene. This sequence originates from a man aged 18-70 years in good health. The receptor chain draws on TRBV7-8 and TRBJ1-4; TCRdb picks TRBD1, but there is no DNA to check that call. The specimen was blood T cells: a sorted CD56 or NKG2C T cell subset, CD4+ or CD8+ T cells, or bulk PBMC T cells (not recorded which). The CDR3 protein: CASSLVGRANEKLFF. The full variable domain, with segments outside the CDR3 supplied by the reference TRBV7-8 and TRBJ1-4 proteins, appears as GAGVSQSPRYKVAKRGQDVALRCDPISGHVSLFWYQQALGQGPEFLTYFQNEAQLDKSGLPSDRFFAERPEGSVSTLKIQRTQQEDSAVYLCASSLVGRANEKLFFGSGTQLSVL.